Listed below are T cell receptor beta chains from one sample, sequenced in a study of cytomegalovirus exposure and HLA in healthy donors. The repertoire was sequenced with immunoSEQ multiplex PCR; TCRdb's copy has only in-frame clones and lacks some. The table lists over 200,000 clones, around 76% of them singletons. Sequences were obtained from PBMCs. Receptors were obtained from a man aged 40-49 years in good health and CMV-seropositive. CDR3s include the opening cysteine and the closing phenylalanine or tryptophan. The order of the fields is J gene, V gene, D gene, CDR3 protein. The D gene is left open where the match is weak.

>TRBJ2-1|TRBV25-1|-
CASSDAESSYNEQFF
>TRBJ2-1|TRBV29-1|TRBD1
CSGRQGLDEQFF
>TRBJ1-1|TRBV7-3|-
CASSLGAGVEAFF
>TRBJ1-5|TRBV5-6|-
CASSVRRSVGNQPQHF
>TRBJ1-4|TRBV25-1|TRBD1
CASSAYRGDNEKLFF
>TRBJ1-2|TRBV4-1|-
CASSQESDFYGYTF
>TRBJ2-1|TRBV7-9|TRBD1
CASSLLRGPGYSNEQFF
>TRBJ1-2|TRBV29-1|-
CSGGDDSQLDGYTF
>TRBJ2-7|TRBV29-1|-
CSVEDNRFGGGPYEQYF
>TRBJ2-2|TRBV11-2|-
CASSSIGELFF
>TRBJ2-6|TRBV9|TRBD1
CASSVLTGQGVSGANVLTF
>TRBJ2-5|TRBV4-1|-
CASSLGGRGETQYF
>TRBJ1-1|TRBV2|TRBD1
CASRTTGGGGTEAFF
>TRBJ2-3|TRBV14|TRBD2
CASSSTSGMLDTQYF
>TRBJ1-1|TRBV7-8|-
CASSRPSAVPNTEAFF
>TRBJ2-3|TRBV19|-
CASSIRGGDTQYF
>TRBJ2-1|TRBV13|TRBD2
CASSSRLAGGFDEQFF
>TRBJ2-7|TRBV5-4|TRBD2
CASSLMAGGLYEQYF
>TRBJ1-2|TRBV19|-
CASSITRANGYTF
>TRBJ2-7|TRBV7-8|TRBD2
CASSLVAGDWYEQYF
>TRBJ2-1|TRBV7-9|-
CASTQSWGDYNEQFF
>TRBJ2-2|TRBV19|TRBD1
CASRDRGETGELFF
>TRBJ2-1|TRBV18|TRBD2
CASSPRTSGGLSSYNEQFF
>TRBJ2-1|TRBV6-5|TRBD2
CASSHTSGNEQFF
>TRBJ2-1|TRBV5-1|TRBD2
CASSLLMTSETWGEQFF
>TRBJ1-5|TRBV9|-
CASSAGAQGVQPQHF
>TRBJ2-5|TRBV5-8|TRBD1
CASSLGQGLLMETQYF
>TRBJ1-1|TRBV5-1|-
CASSRAWGGNTEAFF
>TRBJ1-5|TRBV7-9|-
CASSLSGTRAYPSNQPQHF
>TRBJ1-3|TRBV5-1|-
CASSLAGVAGNTIYF
>TRBJ1-2|TRBV5-1|TRBD1
CASSKDRTNYGYTF
>TRBJ1-2|TRBV14|TRBD1
CASSPWDSPWGYTF
>TRBJ1-1|TRBV10-3|TRBD1
CAIKDTGGDAEAFF
>TRBJ2-1|TRBV6-4|-
CASSDSIGSPYNEQFF
>TRBJ2-1|TRBV10-3|TRBD2
CAISDASGGNEQFF
>TRBJ1-3|TRBV6-1|-
CASSEHMSGAGNTIYF
>TRBJ1-3|TRBV18|-
CASSPYREPSSGNTIYF
>TRBJ2-3|TRBV5-5|-
CASSSLESPGDTQYF
>TRBJ2-5|TRBV9|-
CASSASTGRETQYF
>TRBJ2-2|TRBV4-2|-
CASSQDEGLEAPGELFF
>TRBJ1-2|TRBV14|-
CASSHKYMLNYGYTF
>TRBJ2-7|TRBV7-9|-
CASSLGAPEDEQYF
>TRBJ2-5|TRBV7-2|TRBD2
CASSLAPAGGRETQYF
>TRBJ2-5|TRBV7-9|-
CASSLGWGEEETQYF
>TRBJ2-3|TRBV7-9|TRBD2
CASSLGGAGGLTDTQYF
>TRBJ1-1|TRBV4-1|TRBD1
CASSQDTGAGYYEAFF
>TRBJ1-3|TRBV29-1|-
CSVAGTQSSGNTIYF
>TRBJ1-1|TRBV4-2|-
CASSRAGMNTEAFF
>TRBJ1-1|TRBV30|-
CAWSENQGSEAFF
>TRBJ2-1|TRBV5-6|TRBD1
CASSPTGGGYNEQFF
>TRBJ2-2|TRBV27|-
CASSTISSPGELFF
>TRBJ1-2|TRBV19|-
CARRGTNYGYTF
>TRBJ2-2|TRBV7-3|TRBD2
CASSFGLEATGELFF
>-|TRBV7-2|TRBD2
CASSAGLAGSYEQYF
>TRBJ2-7|TRBV7-8|TRBD2
CASSPLGTSGYEQYF